The sequence of this T cell receptor beta chain was determined in a study of blood T cells in healthy people across ages (dated by TCRdb to between 2014 and 2016). For context, the study as a whole: In model experiments, roughly one uniquely barcoded TCR beta cDNA molecule per two T cells was captured by template switching. To track age-related changes in TCR beta repertoire diversity, the study relied on deep sequencing normalized with unique cDNA molecular identifiers. The donors were divided into four age groups: young (average roughly 17 years), middle-aged (about 40), aged (approximately 64) and long-lived (about 90). To avoid experimental bias, donors of different ages were spread randomly across the sequencing lanes. For two donors (one aged 18 to 30 and one aged 80 or older), the study analyzed two additional independent replicas of 1 million unique cDNA reads from the same blood draw. Here is what the overall study found, with its caveats: Estimates of total diversity based on one million sequenced T cells were considered lower bounds and underestimates. The CMV infection status of donors was not known, potentially confounding age-related changes in expanded clonotypes. Because profiling used bulk unsorted PBMCs, naive and antigen-experienced compartments could not be compared conclusively. Observed TCR beta diversity per million T cells fell roughly linearly with age, and a significant reduction was already apparent by age around 39. The percentage of naive T cells measured by flow cytometry correlated strongly with observed TCR beta diversity. Compared with the aged group, the long-lived group had more naive CD4+ T cells, fewer expanded clones and increased TCR diversity, a pattern suggesting age selection.

Donors were under 40 systemically healthy Caucasian individuals from Russia aged roughly 6 to 95 years. Approximately 11 milliliters of peripheral blood were drawn from each donor into EDTA-treated Vacutainer tubes. Ficoll-Paque density-gradient centrifugation was used to isolate PBMCs, with at least 7 million obtained per sample. Trizol reagent was used to extract total RNA from PBMCs, with at least 6 micrograms per sample. For every donor, an aliquot of PBMCs went through flow cytometry to measure the percentages of naive CD45RAhigh/CD27high T cells. For this clonotype: Its recognized antigen is unknown. No qualities accompany the bases; no much larger clone lies one base away.

The receptor library was made with 5' RACE. The sequencer was an Illumina HiSeq 2500. A second roughly 6 to 11 cycle PCR used a sample-barcoded 5' primer and a J-beta primer mix. Each TCR beta cDNA molecule received a unique molecular identifier from a template-switch 5' adaptor carrying 12 random nucleotides. Each sample yielded at least 3 million CDR3-containing paired-end reads. First-strand cDNA synthesis was performed from all RNA using the Mint cDNA synthesis kit, with priming by a TRBC-specific oligonucleotide. All cDNA was treated with uracil-DNA glycosylase and then went through a first 18-cycle PCR with the universal primers M1SS and BC2_uni_R. For the original study's pipeline: For normalization, 1 million high-quality reads, each with a distinct molecular identifier, were randomly selected from each sample. Reads with shared molecular identifiers were discarded instead of being binned into consensus sequences. MiTCR, set to a Q25 quality threshold and the strictest error-elimination algorithm, was used for CDR3 identification, clonotype clustering and error correction. A nonparametric unseen species model with Euler transformation was used to estimate lower-bound total TCR beta diversity. TCRdb ran its own pipeline on the public reads, namely fastp trimming at Q25 and MiXCR clone calling, and kept in-frame beta chains. Rows with a matching CDR3 protein are joined into one entry that keeps the most common DNA and genes. These V and J calls originate from TCRdb's pipeline instead of the authors' own analysis. The sample includes hundreds of thousands of distinct CDR3 sequences, with 45% to 50% observed a single time. The ten largest clonotypes hold roughly 30% of the sample.

The receptor was derived from a woman in her sixties or seventies in good health. The sequencing sample was made of blood.

CDR3 sequence: CASSLGGATDEKLFF. At the DNA level, the sequence is TGTGCCAGCAGTTTAGGCGGGGCGACTGATGAAAAACTGTTTTTT. The rearrangement combines TRBV6-6 with TRBJ1-4; matching of 5 bases hints at TRBD1 as the D gene. The CDR3 measures 15 amino acids from cysteine to phenylalanine. The read is trimmed to its CDR3 DNA, 45 bases read in frame from base 1. V loses 4 bases, J loses 6 bases, and the germline ends lie 15 bases apart. The CDR1 and CDR2 encoded by the germline V gene (reference sequence) are MNHNY and SVGAGI.